This TCR beta chain is drawn from a study of blood T cell repertoires in COVID-19. Whole-study context: Some COVID-19 samples were acute and others convalescent; all came from the United States, Italy and Spain. T cells, B-cell-depleted T cells, or PBMCs provided the cDNA or gDNA that served as material.

Trimming removed 5 bases from V and 2 bases from J; junction bases left unmatched: 5. Germline lookup yields CDR1 MNHNY and CDR2 SVGAGI (reference sequence). The CDR3 consists of 16 residues. As handled by the study authors: Estimation of nucleated cell counts relied on the amplification of reference gene primers. Assay: immunoSEQ multiplex PCR; the TCRdb copy retains only in-frame clones and omits some. Clone size and V and J calls were adopted from that table, with D and trimming inferred from the DNA. The sample contains 250,000 to 350,000 clones, roughly 90% of which appear only once. The V gene is TRBV6-6, the J gene TRBJ2-5; 13 positions agree with TRBD2. Specimen: peripheral blood. The clonotype was recovered from a woman aged 40 to 50 who had recovered from COVID-19. The CDR3 nucleotides read TGTGCCAGCAGTCCAACTAGCGGGAGGGATCAAGAGACCCAGTACTTC. Residues: CASSPTSGRDQETQYF.